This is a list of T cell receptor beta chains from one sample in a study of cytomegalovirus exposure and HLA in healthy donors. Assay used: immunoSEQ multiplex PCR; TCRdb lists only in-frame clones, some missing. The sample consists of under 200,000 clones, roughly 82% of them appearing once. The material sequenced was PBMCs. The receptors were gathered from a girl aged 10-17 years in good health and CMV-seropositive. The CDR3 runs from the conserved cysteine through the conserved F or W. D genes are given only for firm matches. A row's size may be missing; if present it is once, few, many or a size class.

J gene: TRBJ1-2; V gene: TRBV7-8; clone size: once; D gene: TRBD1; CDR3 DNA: TGTGCCAGCAGCCATGGGACAGGGAAGATTCATGGCTACACCTTC; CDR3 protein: CASSHGTGKIHGYTF
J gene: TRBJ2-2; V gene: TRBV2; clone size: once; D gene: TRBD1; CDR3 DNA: TGTGCCAGCCGGACAGGGGGCTTGTACACCGGGGAGCTGTTTTTT; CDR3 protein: CASRTGGLYTGELFF
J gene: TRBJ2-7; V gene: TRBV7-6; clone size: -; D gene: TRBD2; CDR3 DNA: TGTGCCAGCAGCTTAGAGGCTAGCGGGCCCTACGAGCAGTACTTC; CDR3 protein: CASSLEASGPYEQYF
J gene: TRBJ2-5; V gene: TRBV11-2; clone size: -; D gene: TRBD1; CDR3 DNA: TGTGCCAGCAGAAAACCCGGACAGGTCCAAGAGACCCAGTACTTC; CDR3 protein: CASRKPGQVQETQYF
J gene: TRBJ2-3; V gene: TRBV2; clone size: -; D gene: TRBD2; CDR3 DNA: TGTGCCAGCAGTGCCCAGGGGATCAGCGGGAGAGTAGATACGCAGTATTTT; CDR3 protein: CASSAQGISGRVDTQYF
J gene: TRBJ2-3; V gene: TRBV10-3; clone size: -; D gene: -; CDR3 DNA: TGTGCCATCAGTGGAACCGAGGGAGATACGCAGTATTTT; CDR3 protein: CAISGTEGDTQYF
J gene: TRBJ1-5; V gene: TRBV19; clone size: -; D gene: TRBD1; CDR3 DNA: TGTGCCAGTCGGGACAGATACAATCAGCCCCAGCATTTT; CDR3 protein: CASRDRYNQPQHF
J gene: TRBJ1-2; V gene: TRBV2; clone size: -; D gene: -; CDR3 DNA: TGTGCCAGCAAGGGGGTAGAGACTAACTATGGCTACACCTTC; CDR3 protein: CASKGVETNYGYTF
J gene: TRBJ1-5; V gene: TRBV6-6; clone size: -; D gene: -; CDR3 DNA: TGTGCCAGCAGTTACAATTACAATCAGCCCCAGCATTTT; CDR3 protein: CASSYNYNQPQHF
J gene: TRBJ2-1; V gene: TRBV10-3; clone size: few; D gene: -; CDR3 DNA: TGTGCCATCAGTGAAGGGGGACACAACAATGAGCAGTTCTTC; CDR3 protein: CAISEGGHNNEQFF
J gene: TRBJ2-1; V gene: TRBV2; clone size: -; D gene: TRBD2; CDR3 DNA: TGTGCCAGCTGGTCCCTGCTAGCGGGAGTATTAGGAGGATACAATGAGCAGTTCTTC; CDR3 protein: CASWSLLAGVLGGYNEQFF
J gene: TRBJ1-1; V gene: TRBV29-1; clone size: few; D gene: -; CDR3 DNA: TGCAGCGTTGGGCGGATGAACACTGAAGCTTTCTTT; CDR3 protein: CSVGRMNTEAFF
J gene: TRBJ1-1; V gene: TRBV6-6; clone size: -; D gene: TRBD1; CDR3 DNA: TGTGCCAGCGACAGGGGGGAAACTGAAGCTTTCTTT; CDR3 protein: CASDRGETEAFF
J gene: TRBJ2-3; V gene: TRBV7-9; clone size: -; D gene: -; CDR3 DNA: TGTGCCAGCTCGTTTCAAGGGGGAGTCACAGATACGCAGTATTTT; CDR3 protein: CASSFQGGVTDTQYF
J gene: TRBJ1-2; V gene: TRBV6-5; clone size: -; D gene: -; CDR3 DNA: TGTGCCAGCAGCCAGGGGCCTCTCTATGGCTACACCTTC; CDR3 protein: CASSQGPLYGYTF
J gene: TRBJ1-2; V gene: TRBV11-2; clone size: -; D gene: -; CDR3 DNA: TGTGCCAGCACTCACCCCACATCCCGTGGCTACACCTTC; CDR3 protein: CASTHPTSRGYTF
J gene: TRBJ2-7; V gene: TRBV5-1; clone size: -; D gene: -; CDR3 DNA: TGCGCCAGCAGCTTATCCAGGGGCCAAGGCGTCGGTCCCTACGAGCAGTACTTC; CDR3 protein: CASSLSRGQGVGPYEQYF
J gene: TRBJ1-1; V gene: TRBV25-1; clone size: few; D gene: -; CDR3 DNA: TGTGCCAGCACGGCCGGGGGCACTGAAGCTTTCTTT; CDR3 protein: CASTAGGTEAFF
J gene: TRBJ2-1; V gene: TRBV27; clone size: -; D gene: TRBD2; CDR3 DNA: TGTGCCAGCAGAACGCAACTAGCGGGGGTCTACAATGAGCAGTTCTTC; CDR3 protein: CASRTQLAGVYNEQFF
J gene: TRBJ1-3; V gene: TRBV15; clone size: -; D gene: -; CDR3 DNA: TGTGCCACCAGCGTTAGGGGCTGGCTGGACACCATATATTTT; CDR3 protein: CATSVRGWLDTIYF
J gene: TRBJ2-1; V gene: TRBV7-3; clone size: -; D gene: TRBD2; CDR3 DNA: TGTGCCAGCAGCCGGAGCGGGGTGAGCTCCTACAATGAGCAGTTCTTC; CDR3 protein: CASSRSGVSSYNEQFF
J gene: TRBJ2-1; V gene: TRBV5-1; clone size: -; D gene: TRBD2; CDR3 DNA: TGCGCCAGCAGCTTACCGGGCGGGGGGATCTACAATGAGCAGTTCTTC; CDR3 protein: CASSLPGGGIYNEQFF
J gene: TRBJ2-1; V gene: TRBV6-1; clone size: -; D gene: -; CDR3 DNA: TGTGCCAGCAGTGAGAGACAGACTTATGAGCAGTTCTTC; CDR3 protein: CASSERQTYEQFF
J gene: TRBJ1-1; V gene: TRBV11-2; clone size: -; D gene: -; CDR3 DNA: TGTGCCAGCAGCTTAGGGGGAGTCGGGACTGAAGCTTTCTTT; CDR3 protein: CASSLGGVGTEAFF
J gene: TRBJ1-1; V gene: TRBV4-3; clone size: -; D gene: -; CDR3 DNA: TGCGCCAGCAGCCAAGCTCGGGGTAGAACTGAAGCTTTCTTT; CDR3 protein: CASSQARGRTEAFF
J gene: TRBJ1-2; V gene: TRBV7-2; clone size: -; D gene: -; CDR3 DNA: TGTGCCAGCAGCGCAAACAGGGTCTATGGCTACACCTTC; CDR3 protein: CASSANRVYGYTF
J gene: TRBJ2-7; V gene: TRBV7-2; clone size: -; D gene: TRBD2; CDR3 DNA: TGTGCCAGCAGCCTTGGACTAGCGGATGCCTACGGGCAGTACTTC; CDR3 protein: CASSLGLADAYGQYF
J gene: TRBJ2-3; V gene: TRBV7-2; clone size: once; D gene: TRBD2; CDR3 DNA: TGTGCCAGCAGCTTATCGGCTAGCGGGAGCCCAGATACGCAGTATTTT; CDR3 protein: CASSLSASGSPDTQYF
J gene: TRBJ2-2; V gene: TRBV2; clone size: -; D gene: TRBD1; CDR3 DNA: TGTGCCAGCAGCGAACAGGGGCCAAACACCGGGGAGCTGTTTTTT; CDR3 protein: CASSEQGPNTGELFF
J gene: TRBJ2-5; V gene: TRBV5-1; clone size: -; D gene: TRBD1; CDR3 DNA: TGCGCCAGCAGCTTGGCCCCACAGGGGGCAGAGACCCAGTACTTC; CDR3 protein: CASSLAPQGAETQYF
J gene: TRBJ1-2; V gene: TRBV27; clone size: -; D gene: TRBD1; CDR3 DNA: TGTGCCAGCAGTTCGCAGGGGGAGAGGTTAGTCGGCTACACCTTC; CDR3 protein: CASSSQGERLVGYTF
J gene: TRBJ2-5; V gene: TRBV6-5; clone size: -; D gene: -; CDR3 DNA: TGTGCCAGCAGTTACTCGATAGCCACTAGTGCAGAGACCCAGTACTTC; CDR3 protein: CASSYSIATSAETQYF
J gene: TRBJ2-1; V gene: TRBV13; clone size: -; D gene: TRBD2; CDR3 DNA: TGTGCCAGCAGCTCTCGCGGGAGGGCTTGGGGGGGAATGTACAATGAGCAGTTCTTC; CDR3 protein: CASSSRGRAWGGMYNEQFF
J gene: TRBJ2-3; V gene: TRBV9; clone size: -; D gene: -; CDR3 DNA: TGTGCCAGCAGCCCAGGACAAACAGATACGCAGTATTTT; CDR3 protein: CASSPGQTDTQYF
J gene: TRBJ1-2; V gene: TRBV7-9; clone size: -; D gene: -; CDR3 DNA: TGTGCCAGCAGCTTAGAGCGGGCAGCTAACTATGGCTACACCTTC; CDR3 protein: CASSLERAANYGYTF
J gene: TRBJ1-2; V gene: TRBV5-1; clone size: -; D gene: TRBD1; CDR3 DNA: TGCGCCAGCAGCTTGGGGGCCAACAGGGGGACCTATGGCTACACCTTC; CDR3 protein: CASSLGANRGTYGYTF
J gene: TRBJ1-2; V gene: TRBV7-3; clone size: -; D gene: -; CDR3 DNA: TGTGCCAGCAGTTTAGGGGGGGCGGAAGGCTACACCTTC; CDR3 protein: CASSLGGAEGYTF
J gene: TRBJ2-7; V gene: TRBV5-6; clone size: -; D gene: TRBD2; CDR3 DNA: TGTGCCAGCAGCTTGGCGAGGACTAGCGGGGGCCCGTCGGACGAGCAGTACTTC; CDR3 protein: CASSLARTSGGPSDEQYF
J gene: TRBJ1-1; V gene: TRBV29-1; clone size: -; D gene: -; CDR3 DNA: TGCAGCGTTGTGGCGGAGAACACTGAAGCTTTCTTT; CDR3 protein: CSVVAENTEAFF
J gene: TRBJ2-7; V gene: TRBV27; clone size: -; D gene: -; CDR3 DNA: TGTGCCAGCAGTTTGAGCGGAGGCTACGAGCAGTACTTC; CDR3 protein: CASSLSGGYEQYF
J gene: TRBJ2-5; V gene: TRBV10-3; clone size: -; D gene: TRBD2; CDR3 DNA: TGTGCCATCAGCCCCCGAGCGGGGCAAGAGACCCAGTACTTC; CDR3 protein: CAISPRAGQETQYF
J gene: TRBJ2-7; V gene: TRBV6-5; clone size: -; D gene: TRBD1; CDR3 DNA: TGTGCCAGTGAGACAGGGCGGGAGCAGTACTTC; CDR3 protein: CASETGREQYF
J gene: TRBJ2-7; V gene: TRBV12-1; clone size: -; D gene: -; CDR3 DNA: TGTGCCAGCAGCTTGAGGCAGGGAACCTACGAGCAGTACTTC; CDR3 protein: CASSLRQGTYEQYF
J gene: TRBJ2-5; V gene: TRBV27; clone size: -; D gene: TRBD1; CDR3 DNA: TGTGCCAGCAGTCCGGACAGGGCCATGGAGACCCAGTACTTC; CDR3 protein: CASSPDRAMETQYF
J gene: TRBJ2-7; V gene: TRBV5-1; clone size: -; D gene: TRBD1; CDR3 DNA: TGCGCCAGCAGCCTCGACAGGGGCTACGAGCAGTACTTC; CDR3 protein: CASSLDRGYEQYF
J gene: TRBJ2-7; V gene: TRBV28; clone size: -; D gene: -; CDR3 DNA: TGTGCCAGCAGTCCTCCGACAGACCCCTACGAGCAGTACTTC; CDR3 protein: CASSPPTDPYEQYF
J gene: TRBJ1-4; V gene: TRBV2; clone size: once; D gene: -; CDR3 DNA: TGTGCCAGCAGTGATAGGAGGGGACCGAATGAAAAACTGTTTTTT; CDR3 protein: CASSDRRGPNEKLFF
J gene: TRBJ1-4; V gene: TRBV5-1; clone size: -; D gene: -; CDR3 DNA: TGCGCCAGCAGCTTCCAGACAGGTCGGGATGAAAAACTGTTTTTT; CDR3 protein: CASSFQTGRDEKLFF
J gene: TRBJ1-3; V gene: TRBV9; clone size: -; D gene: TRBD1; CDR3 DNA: TGTGCCAGCAGCGAACTCAGGGGGCCCGGCAACACCATATATTTT; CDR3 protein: CASSELRGPGNTIYF
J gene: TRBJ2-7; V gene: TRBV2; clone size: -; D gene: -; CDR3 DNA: TGTGCCAGCAGTGAAACGGAACCAGGGTGGGGCGACGAGCAGTACTTC; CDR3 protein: CASSETEPGWGDEQYF
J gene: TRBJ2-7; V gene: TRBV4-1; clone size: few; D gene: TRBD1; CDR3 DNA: TGCGCCAGCAGCCGGAGGACAGGGGCGAACTCCGACGAGCAGTACTTC; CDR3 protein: CASSRRTGANSDEQYF
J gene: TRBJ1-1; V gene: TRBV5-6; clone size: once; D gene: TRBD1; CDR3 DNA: TGTGCCAGCAGCTTGCTACACAGGGGAGGCACTGAAGCTTTCTTT; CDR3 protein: CASSLLHRGGTEAFF
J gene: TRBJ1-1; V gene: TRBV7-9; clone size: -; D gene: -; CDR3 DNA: TGTGCCAGCAGCTTATTGGGCCACACTGAAGCTTTCTTT; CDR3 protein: CASSLLGHTEAFF
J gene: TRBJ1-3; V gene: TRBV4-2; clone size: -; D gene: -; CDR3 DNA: TGTGCCAGCAGCCAACGGGGAATCCAGAACACCATATATTTT; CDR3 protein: CASSQRGIQNTIYF
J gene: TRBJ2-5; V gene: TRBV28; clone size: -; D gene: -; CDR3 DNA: TGTGCCAGCAGCAAACGGACAGGCCAGGGGCTGAGGAGGGTACAAGAGACCCAGTACTTC; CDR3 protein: CASSKRTGQGLRRVQETQYF
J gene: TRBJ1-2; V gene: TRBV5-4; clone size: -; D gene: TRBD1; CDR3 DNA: TGTGCCAGCAGCTTCGAGACAGGGTATGGCTACACCTTC; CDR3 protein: CASSFETGYGYTF